A single sample is the source of the 19 T cell receptor beta chains below, sequenced in a study of PD-L1 blockade in urothelial cancer. Assay used: immunoSEQ multiplex PCR; TCRdb lists only in-frame clones, some missing. Of about 50,000 clones listed, 70% to 80% were seen once; the top ten hold under 11%. Time point reported: pretreatment peripheral blood. The sequencing used PBMCs, collected around atezolizumab (anti-PD-L1) treatment. These receptors all stem from a man aged 70 or older with urothelial cancer.

The V gene is TRBV27, the J gene TRBJ2-7; 9 positions match TRBD2. The V gene end was trimmed by 5 bases and the J gene end by 5 bases; junction bases not matched to a gene: 16. The CDR3 spans 17 residues. The germline V gene encodes CDR1 MNHEY and CDR2 SMNVEV (reference sequence). The CDR3 DNA reads as TGTGCCAGCAGTCCCCCGACCTTAGCGGGAGTGGAGGACGAGCAGTACTTC. This encodes CASSPPTLAGVEDEQYF.

For the CDR3, the DNA is TGTGCCAGCCAGGACAGGGGGCTCACAGATACGCAGTATTTT. Translating gives CASQDRGLTDTQYF. V gene TRBV6-1 combines with J gene TRBJ2-3; 11 bases line up with TRBD1. CDR3 size: 14 residues. Germline trimming cut 8 bases from V and 2 bases from J; bases unmatched to any gene: 3. Per germline, CDR1 MNHNS and CDR2 SASEGT.

The chain combines TRBV19 with TRBJ2-6; D gene unclear. Germline CDR1 LNHDA, CDR2 SQIVND (reference sequence). This CDR3 is 15 amino acids long. Trimming shortened V by 6 bases and J by 0 bases, and 9 bases separated the two germline ends. The CDR3 reads CASRRESSGANVLTF. The CDR3 DNA reads as TGTGCCAGTAGGCGAGAGAGCTCTGGGGCCAACGTCCTGACTTTC.

The genes are TRBV4-2 and TRBJ2-7; 8 bases agree with TRBD1. This CDR3 contains 15 residues. CDR1 is LGHNA, CDR2 YNFKEQ, per germline. The junction had 8 bases not matched to a gene; V was cut back by 2 bases and J by 5 bases. CDR3 sequence (DNA): TGTGCCAGCAGCCAATACACAGGGGGTGGAGACGAGCAGTACTTC. Its protein is CASSQYTGGGDEQYF.

J is TRBJ2-3 and V is TRBV11-2; possible D gene TRBD1, 5 bases. From germline, CDR1 is SGHAT and CDR2 FQNNGV. The CDR3 covers 13 residues. Between the trimmed V and J ends, which lost 1 base and 3 bases, there was a span of 5 bases. CDR3: CASSLAGTDTQYF. The CDR3 bases are TGTGCCAGCAGCTTAGCAGGGACAGATACGCAGTATTTT.

The chain links TRBV27 to TRBJ2-1; 7 nucleotides match TRBD2. Per germline, CDR1 MNHEY and CDR2 SMNVEV (reference sequence). With V trimmed by 1 base and J by 6 bases, 3 bases remained unmatched. CDR3 length: 14 amino acids. DNA for the CDR3: TGTGCCAGCAGTTTATGGGGGGGGTCCAATGAGCAGTTCTTC. It specifies CASSLWGGSNEQFF.

The V call is TRBV11-2, the J call TRBJ2-2; 11 nucleotides line up with TRBD1. CDR1 is SGHAT and CDR2 is FQNNGV in the germline V gene. J gave up 4 bases and V 5 bases, and 6 bases lay outside the gene matches. The CDR3 runs 16 residues. CDR3 nucleotide sequence: TGTGCCAGCAGCCACGTCGGGACAGGGGGCACCGGGGAGCTGTTTTTT. It encodes CASSHVGTGGTGELFF.

The chain carries TRBV5-1 and TRBJ2-7, with 7 positions matching TRBD1. Germline-derived CDR1 and CDR2 are SGHRS and YFSETQ. Trimming took 4 bases from V and 1 from J; bases not matched to a gene: 2. This CDR3 comprises 13 residues. The CDR3 sequence: CASSGDRSYEQYF. The CDR3 DNA follows: TGCGCCAGCAGCGGGGACAGATCCTACGAGCAGTACTTC.

V and J are TRBV28 and TRBJ2-7; a weak D match, TRBD2 (5 bases). This CDR3 region has 15 residues. Trimming stripped 6 bases from V and 9 bases from J, with 24 bases between. Germline V CDR1 and CDR2: MDHEN, SYDVKM. CDR3 region: CASSTSAAGFKRQYF. CDR3 bases: TGTGCCAGCAGCACCTCAGCGGCCGGATTCAAACGGCAGTACTTC.

The chain recombines TRBV28 with TRBJ2-1, with 12 bases fitting TRBD2. The J segment lost 8 bases and the V segment lost 0 bases, leaving 14 bases of the junction unmatched. In germline, CDR1 is MDHEN, CDR2 SYDVKM. The CDR3 totals 19 residues. The CDR3 is CASSLWGKGLAGGAHEQFF. For the CDR3, the DNA is TGTGCCAGCAGTTTATGGGGGAAGGGGCTAGCGGGAGGGGCCCATGAGCAGTTCTTC.

V usage is TRBV28 and J usage is TRBJ1-2; a possible D gene is TRBD1 (5 bases). The CDR3 is 15 residues long. CDR1 and CDR2 (germline): MDHEN, SYDVKM. Trimming cost V 5 bases and J 0 bases, with 13 bases left between them. The CDR3: CASSPPGDPNYGYTF. Here the CDR3 DNA reads TGTGCCAGCAGTCCCCCGGGGGATCCTAACTATGGCTACACCTTC.

By sample fraction, this clone is medium-sized. This chain uses TRBV6-1 with TRBJ2-3; TRBD2 matches at 12 bases. V was pared by 7 bases and J by 5 bases, with 4 bases of the junction left unmatched. Germline CDR1 MNHNS, CDR2 SASEGT. The CDR3 totals 14 residues. CDR3 bases: TGTGCCAGCAAACTAGCGGGAGGAATAGATACGCAGTATTTT. Translating gives CASKLAGGIDTQYF.

The chain combines TRBV13 with TRBJ1-1; D is possibly TRBD1 (5 bases). This CDR3 is 11 amino acids long. Germline loops: CDR1 PRHDT, CDR2 FYEKMQ (reference sequence). The V gene lost 2 bases and the J gene lost 7 bases, with 5 bases spanning the gap. The CDR3 DNA reads as TGTGCCAGCAGCTTAAGGGGTGAAGCTTTCTTT. It translates to CASSLRGEAFF.

This rearrangement joins TRBV19 to TRBJ2-3; D might be TRBD2 (6 bases). The V end lost 3 bases, the J end lost 0 bases, and 10 bases lay between the germline ends. Germline loops: CDR1 LNHDA, CDR2 SQIVND (reference sequence). The CDR3 contains 15 residues. The CDR3 bases are TGTGCCAGTAGTATCTCTAGCGATAGCACAGATACGCAGTATTTT. Translating gives CASSISSDSTDTQYF.

The chain combines TRBV28 with TRBJ2-7; TRBD1 matches at 8 bases. Germline-derived CDR1 and CDR2 are MDHEN and SYDVKM. Trimming removed 6 bases from V and 0 bases from J; junction bases left unmatched: 13. CDR3 size: 17 residues. CDR3 DNA sequence: TGTGCCAGCAGCCCTCAACTTGGACAGGGAAGCTCCTACGAGCAGTACTTC. Its protein product is CASSPQLGQGSSYEQYF. Supplemented by reference TRBV28 and TRBJ2-7, the full variable domain reads DVKVTQSSRYLVKRTGEKVFLECVQDMDHENMFWYRQDPGLGLRLIYFSYDVKMKEKGDIPEGYSVSREKKERFSLILESASTNQTSMYLCASSPQLGQGSSYEQYFGPGTRLTVT.

V is TRBV19 and J is TRBJ1-4; D is uncertain. The CDR3 has 11 amino acids. The germline V and J ends were trimmed by 5 bases and 11 bases, with 9 bases remaining between them. Germline V gene sequence: CDR1 LNHDA, CDR2 SQIVND (reference sequence). The chain's CDR3 is CASSGQSKLFF. CDR3 sequence (DNA): TGTGCCAGTAGTGGGCAGAGCAAACTGTTTTTT.

This clone appeared once. V is TRBV28 and J is TRBJ2-4; possible D gene TRBD1, 5 bases. The CDR3 runs to 12 residues. Germline V lookup: CDR1 MDHEN, CDR2 SYDVKM. V was cut by 2 bases and J by 15 bases, with 14 bases left in between. The CDR3 DNA reads TGTGCCAGCAGTTTACGGCAGGGCGGCGGGTACTTC. Its translation: CASSLRQGGGYF.

The genes are TRBV9 and TRBJ1-1, with 10 bases lining up with TRBD1. With V trimmed by 0 bases and J by 9 bases, 2 bases remained unmatched. Germline V gives CDR1 SGDLS, CDR2 YYNGEE. The CDR3 runs to 13 residues. CDR3 in DNA: TGTGCCAGCAGCGTAGGGGACAGGGGTAAAGCTTTCTTT. Amino acid sequence: CASSVGDRGKAFF.

This clone was detected once. The V call is TRBV2, the J call TRBJ1-5; 9 bases match TRBD1. This CDR3 is 15 amino acids long. The J segment lost 6 bases and the V segment lost 5 bases, leaving 8 bases of the junction unmatched. CDR1 and CDR2 (germline): SNHLY, FYNNEI. The CDR3 region is CASSSGTGMGQPQHF. CDR3 nucleotides: TGTGCCAGCAGTTCCGGGACAGGGATGGGTCAGCCCCAGCATTTT.